This TCR beta chain was identified during a study of T cells in Graves' hyperthyroidism and ophthalmopathy. General study findings and limits: Most thyroid clonotypes with frequency above 0.001 were detected in blood.

This CDR3 is 15 amino acids long. Germline CDR1 MDHEN, CDR2 SYDVKM. V was clipped by 5 bases and J by 8 bases, with 19 bases between them. Ophthalmopathy patients all had a Clinical Activity Score of at least 3, a NOSPECS grade of at least 4 and disease under 3 months old. Patients having uncontrolled infection, another autoimmune disease, pregnancy or lactation were not included. The diagnoses drew upon clinical symptoms, serum thyroxine and TRAb, thyroid ultrasound and orbital computed tomography. Amplification of TCR beta CDR3 regions was performed using RNA transcripts as template. An initial round of RT-PCR targeting the TCR CDR3 relied on the HTBI primer set. TCRdb re-derived calls from the multiplex PCR reads in MiXCR, one entry per CDR3 protein. The sample holds 400,000 to 500,000 distinct CDR3 sequences, around 15% seen once. This clonotype was recorded many times. Antigen specificity is unknown.

The V gene is TRBV28, the J gene TRBJ2-1, with D possibly being TRBD2 (7 bases). Sequencing was performed on blood. The source is a man aged 18 to 29 with Graves' ophthalmopathy. Written as DNA, the CDR3 is TGTGCCAGCAGTCCCATAGGGGGAGGGAAGGATGAGCAGTTCTTC. This translates into CASSPIGGGKDEQFF.